The entry below gives a single TCR beta chain sequence along with its context. As yet, its antigen is unknown. Via MiXCR, TCRdb re-called the 5' RACE reads, giving one row per CDR3 protein. The sample has 350,000 or so distinct CDR3 sequences, 20% to 25% seen once. The entry originates in a study of T-cell memory formation after mild COVID-19. Study results and limitations: Largely, contracting CD4+ clones fell within CM and EM, and contracting CD8+ clones within EMRA.

The CDR3 sequence is 15 residues long. The germline V gene has CDR1 SEHNR and CDR2 FQNEAQ (reference sequence). V shed 5 bases, J shed 5 bases, and the junction held 8 bases outside the gene matches. The source of this sequence is a man aged 18 to 29 who had mild COVID-19 (a few samples of this study predate the infection). Cell type and time point are not known. Sequenced sample: PBMCs or a T cell subset sorted from them (not recorded which). This chain uses TRBV7-9 with TRBJ2-1; TRBD2 agrees at 8 bases. The CDR3 DNA reads as TGTGCCAGCAGCCCCGGGGAGCGGGGGAACAATGAGCAGTTCTTC. It translates to CASSPGERGNNEQFF.